This T cell receptor beta chain came from a study of blood T cell repertoires in COVID-19. The wider study: Spain, Italy and the United States supplied samples that represented acute and convalescent COVID-19.

In the authors' workflow: Using reference gene primer amplification, nucleated cell counts were estimated. Generated by immunoSEQ multiplex PCR, the TCRdb table keeps only in-frame clones and is missing some. V, J and clone size were drawn from that table, and D and trimming were deduced from the DNA. The profile shows roughly 200,000 clones, 65% to 90% of them singletons. In germline, CDR1 is SGHDN, CDR2 FVKESK. This CDR3 has 15 amino acids. Losses at the gene ends were 3 bases for V and 1 base for J; bases not matched to a gene: 1. Categorization into cohorts depended on clinical history that participants reported.

The specimen sequenced was PBMCs or T cells enriched from blood (not recorded which). The TCR was taken from a woman in her 40s with acute COVID-19. V usage is TRBV14 and J usage is TRBJ2-2, with 8 bases identical to TRBD1. The CDR3 DNA reads as TGTGCCAGCAGCCATGGACAGGGGAACACCGGGGAGCTGTTTTTT. This gives the protein CASSHGQGNTGELFF.